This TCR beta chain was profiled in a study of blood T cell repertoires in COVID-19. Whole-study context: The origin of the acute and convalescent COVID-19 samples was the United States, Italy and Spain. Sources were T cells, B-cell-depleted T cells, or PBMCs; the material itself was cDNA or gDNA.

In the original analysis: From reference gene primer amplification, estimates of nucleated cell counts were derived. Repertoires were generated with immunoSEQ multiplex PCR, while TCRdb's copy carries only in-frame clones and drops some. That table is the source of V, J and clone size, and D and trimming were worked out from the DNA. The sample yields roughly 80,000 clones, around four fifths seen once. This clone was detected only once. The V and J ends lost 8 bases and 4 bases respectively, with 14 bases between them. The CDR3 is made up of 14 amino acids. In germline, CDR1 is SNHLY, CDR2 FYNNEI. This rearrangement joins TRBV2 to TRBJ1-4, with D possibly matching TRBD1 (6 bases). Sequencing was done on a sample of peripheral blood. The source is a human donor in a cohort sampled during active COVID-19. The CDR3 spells CASCRDTYNEKLFF. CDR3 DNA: TGTGCCAGCTGCCGGGACACCTATAATGAAAAACTGTTTTTT.